Listed below are T cell receptor beta chains from one sample, sequenced in a study of response to subunit inactivated influenza vaccine. TCRdb re-derived calls from the RT-PCR reads in MiXCR, one entry per CDR3 protein. Of 490,000 or so distinct CDR3 sequences in the sample, approximately 7.6% were seen once. This specimen consisted of PBMCs from blood, obtained less than 30 months after vaccination. Every receptor here comes from a man aged 50 to 69 who received an inactivated influenza vaccine. CDR3s include the opening cysteine and the closing phenylalanine or tryptophan. Fields, in order: V gene, CDR3 length, J gene, CDR3 protein.

>TRBV20-1|15|TRBJ2-5
CSASPLSGGQETQYF
>TRBV5-6|13|TRBJ2-4
CASSLRGLDIQYF
>TRBV9|16|TRBJ1-1
CASSAGQGPLNTEAFF
>TRBV5-6|18|TRBJ2-1
CASSRITSGRGLYNEQFF
>TRBV7-9|15|TRBJ1-2
CASSSGGLVPYGYTF
>TRBV18|16|TRBJ1-2
CASSPFTRDRGNGYTF
>TRBV5-6|17|TRBJ2-5
CASSLSGLAGARETQYF
>TRBV27|12|TRBJ1-2
CASKGTGYGYTF
>TRBV5-1|14|TRBJ1-2
CASSPTGSNYGYTF
>TRBV10-3|15|TRBJ2-3
CAISEIAGGSDTQYF
>TRBV20-1|17|TRBJ1-2
CSALEFADRVRFDGYTF
>TRBV10-3|17|TRBJ2-3
CAISEGLAGGFTDTQYF
>TRBV12-3/TRBV12-4|15|TRBJ1-5
CASSLSGGSGQPQHF
>TRBV6-2/TRBV6-3|14|TRBJ2-7
CASREGPMIYEQYF